This TCR beta chain is drawn from a study of T cell changes during pregnancy in multiple sclerosis. Trimming removed 6 bases from V and 4 bases from J; junction bases left unmatched: 14. Looked up from germline, CDR1 is SNHLY and CDR2 is FYNNEI. This CDR3 is built from 17 residues. This clone has more than one count but fewer than ten. TCRdb's table, derived via immunoSEQ multiplex PCR, lists solely in-frame clones and lacks some. Of around 88,000 clones listed, around 94% are singletons. This chain links TRBV2 with TRBJ1-5; 8 bases map to TRBD1. The sequencing used peripheral blood, collected in the first trimester of pregnancy. This receptor was obtained from a female donor with multiple sclerosis, enrolled in a pregnancy study. The CDR3 DNA reads as TGTGCCAGCAGCTCCAGCGGACAGGGCGCACGAAATCAGCCCCAGCATTTT. Its protein is CASSSSGQGARNQPQHF.